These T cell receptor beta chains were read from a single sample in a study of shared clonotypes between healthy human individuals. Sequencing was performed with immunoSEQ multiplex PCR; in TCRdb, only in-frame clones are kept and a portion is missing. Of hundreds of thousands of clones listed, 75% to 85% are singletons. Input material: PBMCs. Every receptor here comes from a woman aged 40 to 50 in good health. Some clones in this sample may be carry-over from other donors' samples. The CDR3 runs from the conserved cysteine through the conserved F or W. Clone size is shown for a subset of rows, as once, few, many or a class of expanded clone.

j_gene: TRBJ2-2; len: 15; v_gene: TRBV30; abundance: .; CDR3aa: CAWTPWTGDTGELFF
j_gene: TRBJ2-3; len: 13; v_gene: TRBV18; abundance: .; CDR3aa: CASSLSSDDTQYF
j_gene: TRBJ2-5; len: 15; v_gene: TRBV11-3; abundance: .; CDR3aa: CASSLGYRVEETQYF
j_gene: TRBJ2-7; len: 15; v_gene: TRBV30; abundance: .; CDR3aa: CAWRLPHGLAYEQYF
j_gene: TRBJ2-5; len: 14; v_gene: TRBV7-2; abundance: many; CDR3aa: CASSAQTSAETQYF
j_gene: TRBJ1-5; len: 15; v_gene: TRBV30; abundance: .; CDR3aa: CAWSGEQDANQPQHF
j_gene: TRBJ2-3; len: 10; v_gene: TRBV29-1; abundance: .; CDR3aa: CSVRQDTQYF
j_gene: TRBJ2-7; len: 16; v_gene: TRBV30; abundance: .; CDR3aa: CAWSPTGLAGSSEQYF
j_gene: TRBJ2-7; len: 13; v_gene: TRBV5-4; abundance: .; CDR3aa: CASSADRGGEQYF
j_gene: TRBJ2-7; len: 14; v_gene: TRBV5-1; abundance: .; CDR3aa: CASSLTSGTYEQYF
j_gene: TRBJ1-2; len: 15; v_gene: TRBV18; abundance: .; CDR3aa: CASSPQGQGARGYTF
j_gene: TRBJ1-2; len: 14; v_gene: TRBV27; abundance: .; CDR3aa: CASSLAGGDYGYTF
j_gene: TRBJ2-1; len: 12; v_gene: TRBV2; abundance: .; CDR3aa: CASRGDYNEQFF
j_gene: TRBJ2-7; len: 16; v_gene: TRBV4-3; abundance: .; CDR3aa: CASSQDLTSGAYEQYF
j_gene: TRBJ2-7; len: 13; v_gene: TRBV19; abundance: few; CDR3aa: CASSPGAPYEQYF
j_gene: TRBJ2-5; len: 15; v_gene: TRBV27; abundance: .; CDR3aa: CASSPGYEEQETQYF
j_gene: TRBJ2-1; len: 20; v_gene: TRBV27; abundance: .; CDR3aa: CASSFLDRGGLRADYNEQFF
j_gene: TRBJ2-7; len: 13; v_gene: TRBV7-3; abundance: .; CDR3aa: CASSSAGVLEQYF
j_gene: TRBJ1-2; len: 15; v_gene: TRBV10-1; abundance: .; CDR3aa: CASRSPGTGFYGYTF
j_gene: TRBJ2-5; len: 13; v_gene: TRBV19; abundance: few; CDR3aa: CASSRTGRETQYF
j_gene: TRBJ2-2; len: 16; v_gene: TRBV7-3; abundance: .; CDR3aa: CASSARGTSGIGELFF
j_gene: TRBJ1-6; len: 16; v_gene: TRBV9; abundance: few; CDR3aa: CASSKGQALYNSPLHF
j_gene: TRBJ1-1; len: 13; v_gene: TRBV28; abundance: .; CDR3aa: CASSPRRNTEAFF
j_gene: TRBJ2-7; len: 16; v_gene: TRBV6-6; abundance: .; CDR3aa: CASSYSRRGSSYEQYF
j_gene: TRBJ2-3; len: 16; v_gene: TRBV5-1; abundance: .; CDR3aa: CASSPTGGSSTDTQYF
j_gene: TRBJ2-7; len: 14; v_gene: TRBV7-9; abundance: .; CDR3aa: CASSLGALGGEQYF
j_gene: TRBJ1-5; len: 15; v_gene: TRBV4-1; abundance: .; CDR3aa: CASSQFSGVNQPQHF
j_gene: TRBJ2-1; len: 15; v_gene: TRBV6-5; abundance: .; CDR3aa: CASRNRASGRGEQFF
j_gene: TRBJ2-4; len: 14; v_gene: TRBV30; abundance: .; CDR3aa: CAWSVGGAGNIQYF
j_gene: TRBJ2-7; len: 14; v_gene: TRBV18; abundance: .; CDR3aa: CASSPRDNSGEQYF
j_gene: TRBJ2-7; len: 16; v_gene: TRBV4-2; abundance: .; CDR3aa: CASSQQTGTGAYEQYF
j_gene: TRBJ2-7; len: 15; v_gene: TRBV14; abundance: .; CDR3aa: CASSVSDRVSYEQYF
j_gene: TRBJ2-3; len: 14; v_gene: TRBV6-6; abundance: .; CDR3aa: CASSSQPSTDTQYF
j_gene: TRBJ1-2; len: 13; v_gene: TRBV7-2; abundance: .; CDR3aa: CASSLTGVHGYTF
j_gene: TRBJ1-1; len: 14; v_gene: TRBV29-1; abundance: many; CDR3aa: CSGMLQRAWTEAFF
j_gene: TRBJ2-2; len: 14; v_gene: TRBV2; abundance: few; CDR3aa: CASSESGVTGELFF
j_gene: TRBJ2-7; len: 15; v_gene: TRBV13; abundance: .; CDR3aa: CASSLRTGNSYEQYF
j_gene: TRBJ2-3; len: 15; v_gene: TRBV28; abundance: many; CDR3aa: CASAGPYRLTDTQYF
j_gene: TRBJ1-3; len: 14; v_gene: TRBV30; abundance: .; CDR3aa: CAWSGRGTGNTIYF
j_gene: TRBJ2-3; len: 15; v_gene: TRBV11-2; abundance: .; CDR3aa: CASSFNPQGPDTQYF
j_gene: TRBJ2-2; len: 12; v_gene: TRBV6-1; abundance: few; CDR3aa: CASSWFTGELFF
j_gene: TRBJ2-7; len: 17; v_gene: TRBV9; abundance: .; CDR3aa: CASSPQGVPSRGYEQYF
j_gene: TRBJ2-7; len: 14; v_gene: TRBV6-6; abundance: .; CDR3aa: CASSSKQGPYEQYF
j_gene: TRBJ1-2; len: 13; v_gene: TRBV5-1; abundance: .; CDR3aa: CASSSGQGYGYTF
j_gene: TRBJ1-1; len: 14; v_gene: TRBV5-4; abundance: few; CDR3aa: CASSPDRLNTEAFF
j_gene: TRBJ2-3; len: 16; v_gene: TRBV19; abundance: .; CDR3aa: CASSEVSTPSTDTQYF
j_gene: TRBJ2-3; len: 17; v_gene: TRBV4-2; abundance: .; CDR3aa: CASSQDSGQGFPDTQYF
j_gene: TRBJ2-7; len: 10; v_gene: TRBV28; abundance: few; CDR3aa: CATRGGEQYF
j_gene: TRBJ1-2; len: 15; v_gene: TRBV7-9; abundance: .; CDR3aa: CASSSGLREAPGYTF
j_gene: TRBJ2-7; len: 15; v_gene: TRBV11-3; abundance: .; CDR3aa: CASSPGGELGGEQYF
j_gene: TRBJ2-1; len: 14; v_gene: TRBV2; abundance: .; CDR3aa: CASSEFAGRDEQFF
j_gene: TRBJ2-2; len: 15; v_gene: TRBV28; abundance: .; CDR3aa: CASIPAGQNTGELFF
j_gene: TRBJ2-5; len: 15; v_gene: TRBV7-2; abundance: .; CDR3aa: CASSRSTGVQETQYF
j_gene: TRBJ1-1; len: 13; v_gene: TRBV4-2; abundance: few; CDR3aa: CASSLGREGGHFF
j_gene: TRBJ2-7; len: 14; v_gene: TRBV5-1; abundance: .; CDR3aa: CASSRAESSYEQYF
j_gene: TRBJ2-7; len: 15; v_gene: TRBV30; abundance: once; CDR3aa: CAWSVGAGVVYEQYF
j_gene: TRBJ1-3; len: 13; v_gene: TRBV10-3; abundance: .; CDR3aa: CAIKRGPGDTIYF